This T cell receptor (beta chain) emerged from a study of T cell repertoires in cytomegalovirus infection. Study-wide background: An indication of both CMV infection and matching HLA type came from public TCR beta signatures.

Study results and limitations: Dominant in the ex vivo response were TCR beta clonotypes restricted by HLA-C and specific for CMV. Identification of carriers of CMV plus the relevant HLA was achieved through cumulative public TCR beta family frequency.

TCRdb processed the reads anew with MiXCR; each CDR3 protein has one entry. The data contain 250,000 to 300,000 distinct CDR3 sequences, roughly 26% of them singletons. The germline V gene encodes CDR1 MNHEY and CDR2 SVGAGI. V lost 6 bases, J lost 2 bases, and 14 bases lay in between. CDR3 length equals 15 residues. Turning to this clonotype: Antigen: not known.

The sequence came from a human donor in good health (CMV status not recorded). Some clones in this sample may be carry-over from other donors' samples. The sequencing input was PBMCs. The V and J genes are TRBV6-5 and TRBJ1-3, with a possible D match to TRBD1 (5 bases). The CDR3 here is CASRIGTLPGNTIYF. The CDR3 nucleotides read TGTGCCAGCAGGATCGGGACTTTACCTGGAAACACCATATATTTT.